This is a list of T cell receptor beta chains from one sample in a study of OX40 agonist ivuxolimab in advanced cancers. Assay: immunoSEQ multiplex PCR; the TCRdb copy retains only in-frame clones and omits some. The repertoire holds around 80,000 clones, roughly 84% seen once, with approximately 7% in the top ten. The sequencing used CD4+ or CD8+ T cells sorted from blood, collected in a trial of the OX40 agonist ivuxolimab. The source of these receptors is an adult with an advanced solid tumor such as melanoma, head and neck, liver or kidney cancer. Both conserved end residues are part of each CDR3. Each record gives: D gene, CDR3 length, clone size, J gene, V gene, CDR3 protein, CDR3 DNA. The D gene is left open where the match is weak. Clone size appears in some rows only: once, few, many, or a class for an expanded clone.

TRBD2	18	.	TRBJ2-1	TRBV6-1	CASSEGFAGGSSYNEQFF	TGTGCCAGCAGTGAAGGGTTCGCGGGAGGTAGTTCCTACAATGAGCAGTTCTTC
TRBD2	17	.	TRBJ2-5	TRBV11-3	CASSLGLGAGGQETQYF	TGTGCCAGCAGCCTGGGCCTTGGGGCGGGAGGCCAAGAGACCCAGTACTTC
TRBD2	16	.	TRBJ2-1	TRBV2	CASTTQGYGRSNEQFF	TGTGCCAGCACCACGCAGGGATACGGGAGGAGCAATGAGCAGTTCTTC
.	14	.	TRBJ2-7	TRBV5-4	CASSLLGASYEQYF	TGTGCCAGCAGCTTGCTTGGGGCCTCCTACGAGCAGTACTTC
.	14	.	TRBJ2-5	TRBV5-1	CASSLGLAQETQYF	TGCGCCAGCAGCTTGGGGCTGGCCCAAGAGACCCAGTACTTC
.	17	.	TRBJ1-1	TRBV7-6	CASSLAPQESDIDGAFF	TGTGCCAGCAGCTTAGCTCCACAGGAATCCGACATCGATGGTGCTTTCTTT
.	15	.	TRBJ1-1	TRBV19	CASSKTGTLNTEAFF	TGTGCCAGTAGTAAAACCGGGACATTGAACACTGAAGCTTTCTTT
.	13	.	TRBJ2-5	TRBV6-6	CASSTQARETQYF	TGTGCCAGCAGTACCCAGGCACGAGAGACCCAGTACTTC
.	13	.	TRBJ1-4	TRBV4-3	CASSLRGNEKLFF	TGCGCCAGCAGCCTTCGGGGAAATGAAAAACTGTTTTTT
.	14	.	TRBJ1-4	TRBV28	CASSLQWIHEKLFF	TGTGCCAGCAGTTTGCAGTGGATTCATGAAAAACTGTTTTTT
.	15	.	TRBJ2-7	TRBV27	CASSLRRAGDYEQYF	TGTGCCAGCAGTTTACGCAGAGCGGGCGACTACGAGCAGTACTTC
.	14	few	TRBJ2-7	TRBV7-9	CASSGVGRNYEQYF	TGTGCCAGCAGCGGCGTGGGGCGGAACTACGAGCAGTACTTC
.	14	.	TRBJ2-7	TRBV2	CASADRTFSYEQYF	TGTGCCAGCGCCGACAGGACCTTTTCCTACGAGCAGTACTTC
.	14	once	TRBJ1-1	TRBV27	CASSLDRMNTEAFF	TGTGCCAGCAGTTTAGACAGGATGAACACTGAAGCTTTCTTT
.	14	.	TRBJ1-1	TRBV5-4	CASSLRPANTEAFF	TGTGCCAGCAGCTTAAGACCGGCGAACACTGAAGCTTTCTTT
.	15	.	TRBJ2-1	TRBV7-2	CASSFSVALENEQFF	TGTGCCAGCAGCTTCTCAGTAGCTTTGGAGAATGAGCAGTTCTTC
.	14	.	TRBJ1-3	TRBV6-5	CASSSVTSGNTIYF	TGTGCCAGCAGTAGTGTGACCTCTGGAAACACCATATATTTT
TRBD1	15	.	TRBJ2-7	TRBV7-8	CASSPRQGANYEQYF	TGTGCCAGCAGCCCGAGACAGGGGGCTAACTACGAGCAGTACTTC
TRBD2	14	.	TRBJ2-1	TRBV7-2	CASRLAGGHNEQFF	TGTGCCAGCCGACTAGCGGGAGGGCACAATGAGCAGTTCTTC
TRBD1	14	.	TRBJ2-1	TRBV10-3	CAISDLDRGNEQFF	TGTGCCATCAGTGATTTGGACAGGGGCAATGAGCAGTTCTTC
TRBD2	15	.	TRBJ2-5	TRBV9	CASSVSGGSQETQYF	TGTGCCAGCAGCGTAAGCGGGGGGTCTCAAGAGACCCAGTACTTC
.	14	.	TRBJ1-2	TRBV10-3	CAISGLVEGYGYTF	TGTGCCATCAGTGGCCTCGTGGAGGGATATGGCTACACCTTC
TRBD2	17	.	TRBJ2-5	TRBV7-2	CASSLFTGTSVKETQYF	TGTGCCAGCAGCCTATTCACTGGGACTAGCGTAAAGGAGACCCAGTACTTC
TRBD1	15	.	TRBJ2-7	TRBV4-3	CASSQYGTGDYEQYF	TGCGCCAGCAGCCAGTATGGGACAGGGGACTACGAGCAGTACTTC
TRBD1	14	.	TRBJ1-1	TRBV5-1	CASSSGQGGTEAFF	TGCGCCAGCAGTTCCGGACAGGGTGGGACTGAAGCTTTCTTT
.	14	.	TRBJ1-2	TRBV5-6	CASFRKGLSYGYTF	TGTGCCAGCTTCCGTAAGGGTTTAAGCTATGGCTACACCTTC
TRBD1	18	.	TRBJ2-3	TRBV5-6	CASSLGRWGTGGPDTQYF	TGTGCCAGCAGCTTGGGTCGTTGGGGGACAGGGGGCCCGGATACGCAGTATTTT
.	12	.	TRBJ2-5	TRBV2	CASTGELKTQYF	TGTGCCAGCACTGGCGAGCTGAAGACCCAGTACTTC
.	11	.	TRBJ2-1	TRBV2	CASSFYNEQFF	TGTGCCAGCAGTTTTTACAATGAGCAGTTCTTC
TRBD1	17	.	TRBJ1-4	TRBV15	CATSRDLAGQGAEKLFF	TGTGCCACCAGCAGAGATCTGGCTGGACAGGGGGCTGAAAAACTGTTTTTT
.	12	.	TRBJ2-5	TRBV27	CASSLDQETQYF	TGTGCCAGCAGTTTGGACCAAGAGACCCAGTACTTC
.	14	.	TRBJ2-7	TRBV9	CASSPWDGDYEQYF	TGTGCCAGCAGCCCCTGGGACGGAGACTACGAGCAGTACTTC
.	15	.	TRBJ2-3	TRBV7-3	CASSNLRQGEDTQYF	TGTGCCAGCAGCAATCTCCGACAAGGGGAAGATACGCAGTATTTT
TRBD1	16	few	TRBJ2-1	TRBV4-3	CASSQAPQTGSNEQFF	TGCGCCAGCAGCCAAGCACCCCAGACAGGGTCCAATGAGCAGTTCTTC
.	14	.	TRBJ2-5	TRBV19	CASGAGNYQETQYF	TGTGCCAGTGGGGCGGGGAACTACCAAGAGACCCAGTACTTC
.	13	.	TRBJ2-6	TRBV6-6	CASSARGANVLTF	TGTGCCAGCAGTGCCAGGGGGGCCAACGTCCTGACTTTC
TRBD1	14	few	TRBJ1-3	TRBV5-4	CASSWDSFGNTIYF	TGTGCCAGCAGTTGGGACAGTTTTGGAAACACCATATATTTT
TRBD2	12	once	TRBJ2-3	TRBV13	CASSRGADTQYF	TGTGCCAGCAGCCGGGGGGCAGATACGCAGTATTTT
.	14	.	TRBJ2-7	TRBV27	CASSPGPQRYEQYF	TGTGCCAGCAGTCCGGGACCGCAGAGATACGAGCAGTACTTC
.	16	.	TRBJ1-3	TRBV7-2	CASSGRGDGSGNTIYF	TGTGCCAGCAGCGGAAGGGGGGACGGCTCTGGAAACACCATATATTTT
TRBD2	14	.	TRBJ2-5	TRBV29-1	CSGRASGRRETQYF	TGCAGCGGCAGAGCTAGCGGGAGGAGAGAGACCCAGTACTTC
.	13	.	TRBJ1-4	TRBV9	CASSTSIGEKLFF	TGTGCCAGCAGCACCTCTATTGGAGAAAAACTGTTTTTT
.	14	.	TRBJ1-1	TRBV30	CAWNLGVGNTEAFF	TGTGCCTGGAACCTCGGGGTAGGGAACACTGAGGCTTTCTTT
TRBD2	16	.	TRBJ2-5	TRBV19	CASSISASGTGETQYF	TGTGCCAGTAGTATCTCGGCTAGCGGGACGGGAGAGACCCAGTACTTC
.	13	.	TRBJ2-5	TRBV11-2	CASSFAGRETQYF	TGTGCCAGCAGCTTTGCGGGAAGGGAGACCCAGTACTTC